This T cell receptor beta chain was obtained from a study of T cells after yellow fever vaccination. Study observations and caveats: It was the secondary response that reached its peak faster, day 5 versus 15, but it was weaker. Bulk-population clonotypes that are abundant could appear as contaminants in FACS-sorted repertoires.

The CDR3 is 15 amino acids. The V end was cut by 6 bases, the J end by 0 bases, with 12 bases between. Germline V gene data show CDR1 as MNHEY and CDR2 as SVGEGT. They built TCR cDNA with 5'RACE template switching, a step that put in a universal primer site and UMIs. TCRdb re-called the 5' RACE reads with MiXCR, one entry per CDR3 protein. The sample carries approximately 300,000 distinct CDR3 sequences, over 10% recorded once. This clonotype was counted between two and nine times. As yet, its antigen is unknown. This clonotype was obtained from a man aged 30 to 39 who received the YFV17D yellow fever vaccine. The chain joins TRBV6-2 or TRBV6-3 to TRBJ1-5, with D perhaps TRBD1 (5 bases). The sequencing used CD4+ T cells sorted from PBMCs, collected 45 days after the yellow fever booster vaccination. The CDR3 reads CASRNDRSSNQPQHF. The CDR3 nucleotides read TGTGCCAGCAGGAACGACAGAAGTAGCAATCAGCCCCAGCATTTT.